The sample holds many counts of the clone carrying this T cell receptor beta chain. The sample belongs to a study of T cells in Graves' hyperthyroidism and ophthalmopathy. V was cut by 8 bases and J by 4 bases, with 9 bases left in between. This CDR3 is 11 amino acids long. Germline loops: CDR1 MNHEY, CDR2 SVGEGT. The investigators amplified TCR beta CDR3 regions from RNA transcripts. Primed by the HTBI set, a first-round RT-PCR was run on the TCR CDR3. In TCRdb, the multiplex PCR reads were re-called with MiXCR into one record per CDR3 protein. Here the sample spans a few hundred thousand distinct CDR3 sequences, roughly an eighth being singletons. Subjects aged 18 to 65 presented with newly diagnosed hyperthyroidism of less than 2 months' duration. Those patients with uncontrolled infection, other autoimmune disease, pregnancy or lactation were excluded. Fresh peripheral blood, around 10 ml, yielded the PBMCs.

The V gene is TRBV6-2 or TRBV6-3, the J gene TRBJ2-7; D is uncertain. The sample consisted of blood. The source is a woman aged 18-29 years with Graves' hyperthyroidism. CDR3 nucleotide sequence: TGTGCCAGCGGACGGCGGTACGAGCAGTACTTC. As protein: CASGRRYEQYF.